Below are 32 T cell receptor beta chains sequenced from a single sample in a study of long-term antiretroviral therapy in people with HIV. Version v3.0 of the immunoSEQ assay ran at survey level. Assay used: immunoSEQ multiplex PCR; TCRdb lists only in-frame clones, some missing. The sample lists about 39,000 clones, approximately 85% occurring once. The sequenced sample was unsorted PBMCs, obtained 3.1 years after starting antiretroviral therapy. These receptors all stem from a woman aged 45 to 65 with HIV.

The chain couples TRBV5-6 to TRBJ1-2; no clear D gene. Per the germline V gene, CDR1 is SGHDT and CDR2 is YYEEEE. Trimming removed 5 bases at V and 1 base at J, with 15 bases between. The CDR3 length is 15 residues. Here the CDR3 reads CASRGGLEGNYGYTF. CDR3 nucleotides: TGTGCCAGCAGGGGAGGACTTGAGGGTAACTATGGCTACACCTTC. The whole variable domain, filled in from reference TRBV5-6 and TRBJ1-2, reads DAGVTQSPTHLIKTRGQQVTLRCSPKSGHDTVSWYQQALGQGPQFIFQYYEEEERQRGNFPDRFSGHQFPNYSSELNVNALLLGDSALYLCASRGGLEGNYGYTFGSGTRLTVV.

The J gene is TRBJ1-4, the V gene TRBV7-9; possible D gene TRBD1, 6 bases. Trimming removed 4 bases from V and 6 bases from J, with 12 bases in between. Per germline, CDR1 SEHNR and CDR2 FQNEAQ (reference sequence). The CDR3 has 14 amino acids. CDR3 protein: CASSSWTDHEKLFF. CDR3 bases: TGTGCCAGCAGCTCGTGGACAGACCATGAAAAACTGTTTTTT. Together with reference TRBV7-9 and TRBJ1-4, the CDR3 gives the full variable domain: DTGVSQNPRHKITKRGQNVTFRCDPISEHNRLYWYRQTLGQGPEFLTYFQNEAQLEKSRLLSDRFSAERPKGSFSTLEIQRTEQGDSAMYLCASSSWTDHEKLFFGSGTQLSVL.

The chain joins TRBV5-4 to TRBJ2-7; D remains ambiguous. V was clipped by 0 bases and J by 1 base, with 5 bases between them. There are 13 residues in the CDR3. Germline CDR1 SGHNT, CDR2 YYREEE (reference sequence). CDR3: CASSLGQSYEQYF. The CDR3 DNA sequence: TGTGCCAGCAGCTTGGGGCAGTCCTACGAGCAGTACTTC.

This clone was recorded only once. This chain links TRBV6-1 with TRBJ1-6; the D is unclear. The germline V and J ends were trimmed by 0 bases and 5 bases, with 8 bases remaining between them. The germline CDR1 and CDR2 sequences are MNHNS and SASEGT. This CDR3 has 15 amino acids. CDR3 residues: CASSEALADNSPLHF. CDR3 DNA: TGTGCCAGCAGTGAAGCGTTGGCCGATAATTCACCCCTCCACTTT.

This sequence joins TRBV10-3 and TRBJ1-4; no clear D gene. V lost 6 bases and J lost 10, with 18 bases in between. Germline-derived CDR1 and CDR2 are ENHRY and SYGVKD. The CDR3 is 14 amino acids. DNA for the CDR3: TGTGCCATCAGCCCTGACCCCGGGAACTCAAAACTGTTTTTT. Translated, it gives CAISPDPGNSKLFF.

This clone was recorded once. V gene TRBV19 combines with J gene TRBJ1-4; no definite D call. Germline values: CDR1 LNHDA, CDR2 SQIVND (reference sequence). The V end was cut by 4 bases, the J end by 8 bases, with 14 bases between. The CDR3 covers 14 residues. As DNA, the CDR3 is TGTGCCAGTAGTACCAGAGTGTGGGGAGAAAAACTGTTTTTT. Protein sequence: CASSTRVWGEKLFF.

The CDR3 DNA follows: TGTGCCAGGAAGGTCACGGTCCTCTCTGGGGCCAACGTCCTGACTTTC. Translation gives CARKVTVLSGANVLTF. This chain uses TRBV27 with TRBJ2-6; D uncertain. The CDR3 runs 16 residues. Trimming removed 9 bases from V and 0 bases from J, with 15 bases in between. CDR1 MNHEY and CDR2 SMNVEV come from the germline V gene (reference sequence).

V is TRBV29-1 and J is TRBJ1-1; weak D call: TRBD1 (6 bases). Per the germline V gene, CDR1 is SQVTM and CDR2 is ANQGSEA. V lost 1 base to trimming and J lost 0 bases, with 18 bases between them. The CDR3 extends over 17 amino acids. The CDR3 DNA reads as TGCAGCGTTGAAGGGGTCACAGGGATGGGAGTGAACACTGAAGCTTTCTTT. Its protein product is CSVEGVTGMGVNTEAFF.

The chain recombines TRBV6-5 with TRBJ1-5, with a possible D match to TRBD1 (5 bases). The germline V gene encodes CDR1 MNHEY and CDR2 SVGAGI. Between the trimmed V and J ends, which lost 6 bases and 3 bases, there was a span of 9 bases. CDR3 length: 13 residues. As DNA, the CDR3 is TGTGCCAGCAGGGGACTGTACAATCAGCCCCAGCATTTT. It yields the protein CASRGLYNQPQHF.

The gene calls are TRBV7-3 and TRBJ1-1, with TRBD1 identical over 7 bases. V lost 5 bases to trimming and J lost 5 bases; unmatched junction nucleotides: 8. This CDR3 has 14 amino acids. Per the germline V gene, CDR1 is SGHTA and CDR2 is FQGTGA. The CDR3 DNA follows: TGTGCCAGCAGCCCACAGGGGTGGGGGACTGAAGCTTTCTTT. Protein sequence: CASSPQGWGTEAFF.

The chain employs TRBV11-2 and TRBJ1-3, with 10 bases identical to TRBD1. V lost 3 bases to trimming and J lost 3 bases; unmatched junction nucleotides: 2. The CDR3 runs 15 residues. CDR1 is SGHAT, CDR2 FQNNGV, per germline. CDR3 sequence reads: CASSLGTGVGNTIYF. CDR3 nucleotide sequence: TGTGCCAGCAGCTTGGGGACAGGGGTTGGAAACACCATATATTTT.

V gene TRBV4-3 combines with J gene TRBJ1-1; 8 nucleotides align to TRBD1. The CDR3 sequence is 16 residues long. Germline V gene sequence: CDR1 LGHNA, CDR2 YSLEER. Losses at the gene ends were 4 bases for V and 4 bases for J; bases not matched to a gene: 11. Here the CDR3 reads CASSRVAGGGGTEAFF. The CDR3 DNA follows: TGCGCCAGCAGCCGGGTGGCAGGGGGCGGAGGCACTGAAGCTTTCTTT.

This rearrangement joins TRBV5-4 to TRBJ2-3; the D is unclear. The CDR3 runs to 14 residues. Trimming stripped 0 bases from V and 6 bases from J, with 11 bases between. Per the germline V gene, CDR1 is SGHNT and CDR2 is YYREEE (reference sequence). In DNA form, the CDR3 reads TGTGCCAGCAGCTTGGGGGGTGTTTCCGATACGCAGTATTTT. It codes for CASSLGGVSDTQYF.

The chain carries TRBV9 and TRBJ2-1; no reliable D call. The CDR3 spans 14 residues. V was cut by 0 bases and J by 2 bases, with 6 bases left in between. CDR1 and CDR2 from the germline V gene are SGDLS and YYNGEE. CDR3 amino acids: CASSVGGPYNEQFF. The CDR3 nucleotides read TGTGCCAGCAGCGTAGGGGGTCCCTACAATGAGCAGTTCTTC. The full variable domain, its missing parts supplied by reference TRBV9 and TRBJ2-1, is DSGVTQTPKHLITATGQRVTLRCSPRSGDLSVYWYQQSLDQGLQFLIQYYNGEERAKGNILERFSAQQFPDLHSELNLSSLELGDSALYFCASSVGGPYNEQFFGPGTRLTVL.

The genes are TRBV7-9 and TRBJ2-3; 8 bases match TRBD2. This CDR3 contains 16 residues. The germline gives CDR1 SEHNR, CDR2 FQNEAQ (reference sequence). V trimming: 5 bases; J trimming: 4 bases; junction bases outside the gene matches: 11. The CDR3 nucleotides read TGTGCCAGCAGCCCCGGCATCAGCGGGGGTCCAGATACGCAGTATTTT. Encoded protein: CASSPGISGGPDTQYF.

CDR3: CASSPRGGNTEAFF. In nucleotides, the CDR3 is TGTGCCAGCTCACCGCGGGGGGGGAACACTGAAGCTTTCTTT. The chain employs TRBV18 and TRBJ1-1; TRBD1 is a possible D gene (5 bases). This CDR3 is 14 amino acids long. Germline V CDR1 and CDR2: KGHSH, LQKENI. V was shortened by 3 bases and J by 1 base, with 9 bases between the two germline ends.

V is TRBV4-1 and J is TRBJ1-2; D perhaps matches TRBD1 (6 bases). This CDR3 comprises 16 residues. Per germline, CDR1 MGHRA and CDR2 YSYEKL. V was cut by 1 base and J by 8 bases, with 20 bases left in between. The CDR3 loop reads CASSQGRDTSYGGYTF. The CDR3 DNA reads TGCGCCAGCAGCCAAGGCCGGGACACAAGCTACGGCGGCTACACCTTC.

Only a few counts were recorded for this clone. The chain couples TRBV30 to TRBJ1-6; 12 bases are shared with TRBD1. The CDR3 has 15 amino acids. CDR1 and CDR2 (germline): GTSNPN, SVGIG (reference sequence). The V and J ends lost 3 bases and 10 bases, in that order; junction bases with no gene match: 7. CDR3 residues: CAWSPGTGGASPLHF. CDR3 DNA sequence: TGTGCCTGGAGCCCCGGGACAGGGGGCGCATCACCCCTCCACTTT.

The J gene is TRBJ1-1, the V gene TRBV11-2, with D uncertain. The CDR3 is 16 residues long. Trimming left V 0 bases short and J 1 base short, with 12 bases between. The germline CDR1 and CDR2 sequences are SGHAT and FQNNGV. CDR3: CASSLDLTSANTEAFF. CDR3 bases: TGTGCCAGCAGCTTAGATCTGACCTCTGCGAACACTGAAGCTTTCTTT.

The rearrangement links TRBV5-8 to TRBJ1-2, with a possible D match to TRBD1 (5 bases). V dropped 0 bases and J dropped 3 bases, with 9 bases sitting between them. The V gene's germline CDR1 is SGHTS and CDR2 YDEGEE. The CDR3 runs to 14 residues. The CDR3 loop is CASSLVGGDYGYTF. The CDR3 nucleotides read TGTGCCAGCAGCTTGGTTGGGGGTGACTATGGCTACACCTTC.

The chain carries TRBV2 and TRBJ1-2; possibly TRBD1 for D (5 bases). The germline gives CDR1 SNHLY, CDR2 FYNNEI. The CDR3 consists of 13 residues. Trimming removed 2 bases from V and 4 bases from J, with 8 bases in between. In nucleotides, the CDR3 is TGTGCCAGCAGTGAACGCCAGGGCTATGGCTACACCTTC. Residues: CASSERQGYGYTF. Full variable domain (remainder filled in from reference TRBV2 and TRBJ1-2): EPEVTQTPSHQVTQMGQEVILRCVPISNHLYFYWYRQILGQKVEFLVSFYNNEISEKSEIFDDQFSVERPDGSNFTLKIRSTKLEDSAMYFCASSERQGYGYTFGSGTRLTVV.

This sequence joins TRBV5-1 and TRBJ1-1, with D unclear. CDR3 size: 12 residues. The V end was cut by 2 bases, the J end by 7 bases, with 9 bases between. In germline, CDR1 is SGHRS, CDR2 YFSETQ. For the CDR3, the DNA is TGCGCCAGCAGCTTTGACATGTTTGAAGCTTTCTTT. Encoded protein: CASSFDMFEAFF.

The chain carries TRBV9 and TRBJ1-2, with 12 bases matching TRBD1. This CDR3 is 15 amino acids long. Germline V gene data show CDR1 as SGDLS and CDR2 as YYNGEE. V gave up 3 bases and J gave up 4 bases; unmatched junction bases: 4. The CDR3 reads CASSAGTGGSYGYTF. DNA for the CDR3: TGTGCCAGCAGCGCCGGGACAGGGGGCAGCTATGGCTACACCTTC.

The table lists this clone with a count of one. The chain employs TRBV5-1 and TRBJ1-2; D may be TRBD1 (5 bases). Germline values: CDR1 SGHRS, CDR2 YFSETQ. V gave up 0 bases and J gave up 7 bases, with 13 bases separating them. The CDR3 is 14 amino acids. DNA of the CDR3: TGCGCCAGCAGCTTGGAGGGGCAGGCTGGTGGCTACACCTTC. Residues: CASSLEGQAGGYTF. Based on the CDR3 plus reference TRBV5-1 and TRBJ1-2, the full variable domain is KAGVTQTPRYLIKTRGQQVTLSCSPISGHRSVSWYQQTPGQGLQFLFEYFSETQRNKGNFPGRFSGRQFSNSRSEMNVSTLELGDSALYLCASSLEGQAGGYTFGSGTRLTVV.

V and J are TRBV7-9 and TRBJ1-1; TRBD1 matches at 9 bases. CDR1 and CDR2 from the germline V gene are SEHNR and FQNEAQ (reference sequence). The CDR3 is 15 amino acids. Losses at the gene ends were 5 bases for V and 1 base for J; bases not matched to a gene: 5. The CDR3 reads CASSTTGGGNTEAFF. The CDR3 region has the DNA TGTGCCAGCAGCACGACAGGGGGGGGGAACACTGAAGCTTTCTTT.

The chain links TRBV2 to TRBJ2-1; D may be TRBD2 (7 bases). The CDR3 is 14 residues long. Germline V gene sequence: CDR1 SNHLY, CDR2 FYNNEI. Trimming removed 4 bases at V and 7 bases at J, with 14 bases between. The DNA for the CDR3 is TGTGCCAGCAGTGGTGGGGGGGCGGTAAATGAGCAGTTCTTC. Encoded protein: CASSGGGAVNEQFF.

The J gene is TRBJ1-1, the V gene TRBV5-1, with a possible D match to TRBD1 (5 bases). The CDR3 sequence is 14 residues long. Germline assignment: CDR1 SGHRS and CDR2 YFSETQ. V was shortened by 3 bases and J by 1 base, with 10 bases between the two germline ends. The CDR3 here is CASSYQGSNTEAFF. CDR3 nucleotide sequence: TGCGCCAGCAGCTATCAGGGATCGAACACTGAAGCTTTCTTT.

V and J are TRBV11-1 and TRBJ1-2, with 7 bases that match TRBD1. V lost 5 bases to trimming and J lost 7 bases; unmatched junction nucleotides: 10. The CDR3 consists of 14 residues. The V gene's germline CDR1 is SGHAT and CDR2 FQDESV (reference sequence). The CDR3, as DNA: TGTGCCAGCAGCAATACGACAGGGATTGTTGGCTACACCTTC. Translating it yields CASSNTTGIVGYTF.

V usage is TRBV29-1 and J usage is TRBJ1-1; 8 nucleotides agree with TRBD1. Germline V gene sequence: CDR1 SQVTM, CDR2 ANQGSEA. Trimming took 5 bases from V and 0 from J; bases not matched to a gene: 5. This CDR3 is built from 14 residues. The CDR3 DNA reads TGCAGCGTTTCCTGGACAGGGATGAACACTGAAGCTTTCTTT. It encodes CSVSWTGMNTEAFF.

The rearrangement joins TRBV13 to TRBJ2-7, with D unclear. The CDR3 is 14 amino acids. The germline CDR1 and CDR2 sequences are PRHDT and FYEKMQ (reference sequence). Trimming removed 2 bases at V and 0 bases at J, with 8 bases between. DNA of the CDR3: TGTGCCAGCAGCTTATCCAGGCGCTCCTACGAGCAGTACTTC. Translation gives CASSLSRRSYEQYF.

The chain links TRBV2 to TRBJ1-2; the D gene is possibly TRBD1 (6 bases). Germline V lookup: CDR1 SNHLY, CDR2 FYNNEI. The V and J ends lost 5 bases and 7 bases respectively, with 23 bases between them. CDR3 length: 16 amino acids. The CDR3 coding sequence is TGTGCCAGCAGTCTCGGGGGACTGGGTGGGGGCGGTGGCTACACCTTC. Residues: CASSLGGLGGGGGYTF.

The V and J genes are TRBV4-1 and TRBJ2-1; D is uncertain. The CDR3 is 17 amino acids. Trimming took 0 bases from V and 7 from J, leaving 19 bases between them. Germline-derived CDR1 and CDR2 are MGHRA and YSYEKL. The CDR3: CASSQDPAERRNNEQFF. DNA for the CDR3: TGCGCCAGCAGCCAAGATCCCGCGGAGCGAAGGAATAATGAGCAGTTCTTC.